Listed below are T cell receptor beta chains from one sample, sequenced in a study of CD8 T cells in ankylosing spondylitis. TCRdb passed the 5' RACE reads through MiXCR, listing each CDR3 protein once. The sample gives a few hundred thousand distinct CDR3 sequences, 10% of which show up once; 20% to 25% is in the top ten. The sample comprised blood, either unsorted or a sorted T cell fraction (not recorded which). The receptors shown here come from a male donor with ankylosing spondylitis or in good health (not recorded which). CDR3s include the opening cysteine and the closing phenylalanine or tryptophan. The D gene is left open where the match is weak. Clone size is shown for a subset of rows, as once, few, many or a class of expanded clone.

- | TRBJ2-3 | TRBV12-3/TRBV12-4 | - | CASSLGAGPKGDTQYF | TGTGCCAGCAGTTTAGGGGCAGGGCCAAAGGGCGATACGCAGTATTTT
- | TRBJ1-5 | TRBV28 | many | CASSLIGQPQHF | TGTGCCAGCAGTTTAATCGGTCAGCCCCAGCATTTT
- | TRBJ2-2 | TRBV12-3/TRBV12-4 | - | CASSFLGANTGELFF | TGTGCCAGCAGTTTCTTGGGCGCGAACACCGGGGAGCTGTTTTTT
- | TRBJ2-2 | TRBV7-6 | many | CASSLARIDTGELFF | TGTGCCAGCAGCTTAGCGCGGATAGACACCGGGGAGCTGTTTTTT
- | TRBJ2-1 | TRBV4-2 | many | CASSQDQRGREQFF | TGTGCCAGCAGCCAAGATCAGAGGGGCCGAGAGCAGTTCTTC
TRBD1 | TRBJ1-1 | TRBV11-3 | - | CASSYPDRGPGPNTEAFF | TGTGCCAGCAGCTATCCGGACAGGGGCCCAGGACCAAACACTGAAGCTTTCTTT
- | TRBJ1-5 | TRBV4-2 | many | CASSQVQGDNQPQHF | TGTGCCAGCAGCCAAGTCCAGGGCGACAATCAGCCCCAGCATTTT
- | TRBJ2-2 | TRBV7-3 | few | CASRRDGRTGELFF | TGTGCCAGTCGCAGGGACGGTCGGACCGGGGAGCTGTTTTTT
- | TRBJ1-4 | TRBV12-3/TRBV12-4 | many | CASSFPGGNEKLFF | TGTGCCAGCAGTTTTCCCGGGGGTAATGAAAAACTGTTTTTT
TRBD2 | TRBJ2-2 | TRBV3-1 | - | CACSKETSGGASPDTGELFF | TGTGCCTGCAGCAAAGAGACTAGCGGGGGGGCCAGTCCGGACACCGGGGAGCTGTTTTTT